This T cell receptor beta chain was sequenced during a study of T cells in Graves' hyperthyroidism and ophthalmopathy. Study-level background: Peripheral blood was obtained at initial diagnosis, preceding any treatment.

This clonotype was detected many times. What it binds is unknown. Recently diagnosed hyperthyroidism of less than 2 months' duration affected patients aged 18 to 65. RNA transcripts provided the source from which TCR beta CDR3 regions were amplified. TCR CDR3 underwent first-round RT-PCR with the HTBI primer set. TCRdb independently ran MiXCR on the multiplex PCR reads; one entry per CDR3 protein. The repertoire holds approximately 370,000 distinct CDR3 sequences, with about 15% as singletons. Whole-study results and caveats: Blood also showed most of the thyroid clonotypes that were expanded above 0.001. Prediction of ophthalmopathy progression came a median approximately 6.6 months pre-onset.

Between the trimmed V and J ends, which lost 5 bases and 0 bases, there was a span of 14 bases. The CDR3 has 15 residues. The germline CDR1 and CDR2 sequences are GTSNPN and SVGIG (reference sequence). The clonotype originates from a woman in her 30s with Graves' hyperthyroidism. Sequencing used blood. J is TRBJ1-5 and V is TRBV30; D perhaps matches TRBD1 (6 bases). CDR3 region: CAWSTGTFSNQPQHF. In DNA form, the CDR3 reads TGTGCCTGGTCTACCGGGACATTTAGCAATCAGCCCCAGCATTTT.